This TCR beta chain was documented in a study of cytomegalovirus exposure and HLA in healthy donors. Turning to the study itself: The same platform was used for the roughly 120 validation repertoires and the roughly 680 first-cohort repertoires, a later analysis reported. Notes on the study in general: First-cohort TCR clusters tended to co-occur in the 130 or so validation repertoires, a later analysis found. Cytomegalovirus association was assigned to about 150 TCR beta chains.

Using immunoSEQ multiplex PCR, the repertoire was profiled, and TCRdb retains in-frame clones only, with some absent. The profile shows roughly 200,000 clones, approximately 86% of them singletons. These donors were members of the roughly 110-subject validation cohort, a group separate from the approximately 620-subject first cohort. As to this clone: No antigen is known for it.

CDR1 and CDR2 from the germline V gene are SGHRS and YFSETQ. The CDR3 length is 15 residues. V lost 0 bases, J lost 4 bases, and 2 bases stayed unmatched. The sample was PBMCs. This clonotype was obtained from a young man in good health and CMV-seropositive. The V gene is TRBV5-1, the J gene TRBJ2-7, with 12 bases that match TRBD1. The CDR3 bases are TGCGCCAGCAGCTTGGGGGGACAGGGGGCTTACGAGCAGTACTTC. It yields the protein CASSLGGQGAYEQYF.